These 8 T cell receptor beta chains share one sample of origin, sequenced in a study of T-cell memory formation after mild COVID-19. One entry per CDR3 protein results from TCRdb running MiXCR on the 5' RACE reads. This sample carries 500,000 to 550,000 distinct CDR3 sequences, roughly 22% of them seen once, and the ten largest clones take roughly an eighth. Sample: PBMCs or a T cell subset sorted from them (not recorded which). The origin of the receptors is an adult woman who had mild COVID-19 (a few samples of this study predate the infection). Cell type and time point are not known.

This clonotype was recorded a few times. The V gene is TRBV12-3 or TRBV12-4, the J gene TRBJ2-3; the D is unclear. V dropped 1 base and J dropped 1 base, with 15 bases sitting between them. This CDR3 region has 17 residues. The CDR3 nucleotides are TGTGCCAGCAGTTTAGTTGAGCTAGTCCCCCGCACAGATACGCAGTATTTT. It encodes CASSLVELVPRTDTQYF.

The chain has TRBV6-2 or TRBV6-3 and TRBJ2-7; possible D gene TRBD1, 6 bases. Germline CDR1 MNHEY, CDR2 SVGEGT. V was trimmed by 4 bases and J by 0 bases, leaving 19 bases between them. This CDR3 spans 17 amino acids. CDR3: CASSSVLPGHPSYEQYF. CDR3 bases: TGTGCCAGCAGTTCCGTGCTCCCGGGACACCCCTCCTACGAGCAGTACTTC.

The CDR3 protein is CASSVSGTPYEQYF. The CDR3 nucleotides read TGTGCCAGCAGCGTTAGCGGGACCCCCTACGAGCAGTACTTC. The J gene is TRBJ2-7, the V gene TRBV7-6, with 8 bases lining up with TRBD2. There are 14 residues in the CDR3. Germline loops: CDR1 SGHVS, CDR2 FNYEAQ. Trimming at V came to 5 bases and at J to 2 bases, leaving 5 bases not matched to a gene.

V gene TRBV7-2 combines with J gene TRBJ2-7, with TRBD2 identical over 7 bases. CDR1 and CDR2 (germline): SGHTA, FQGNSA. The CDR3 is made up of 14 amino acids. With V trimmed by 5 bases and J by 7 bases, 11 bases remained unmatched. The CDR3 reads CASSPRLALGEQYF. CDR3 coding DNA: TGTGCCAGCAGCCCTAGACTAGCTCTAGGGGAGCAGTACTTC.

This clonotype was observed at least ten times. The chain couples TRBV6-4 to TRBJ1-1; 7 bases map to TRBD1. V shed 5 bases and J 1 base; nucleotides not matched to a gene: 7. The CDR3 extends over 15 amino acids. Germline V gene data show CDR1 as MRHNA and CDR2 as SNTAGT. The CDR3 spells CASSPRGGENTEAFF. CDR3 in DNA: TGTGCCAGCAGTCCAAGAGGGGGCGAGAACACTGAAGCTTTCTTT.

This clonotype was seen more than once but under ten times. V is TRBV29-1 and J is TRBJ2-7; 8 bases align to TRBD2. Unmatched junction bases numbered 6, after V lost 5 bases and J lost 3 bases. The CDR3 sequence is 13 residues long. Per germline, CDR1 SQVTM and CDR2 ANQGSEA. The CDR3, as DNA: TGCAGCGTTTTAGCGGGATCTGTCTACGAGCAGTACTTC. It is translated as CSVLAGSVYEQYF.

The genes are TRBV2 and TRBJ2-1, with 11 nucleotides matching TRBD2. The length of the CDR3 is 16 residues. CDR1 and CDR2 (germline): SNHLY, FYNNEI. The ends lost 6 bases at V and 6 bases at J; junction bases unmatched: 10. CDR3 coding DNA: TGTGCCAGCAGGAGACTAGCGGGGAGCCTTTTCAATGAGCAGTTCTTC. It encodes CASRRLAGSLFNEQFF.

This clonotype occurred a few times. The V call is TRBV5-1, the J call TRBJ2-1; no clear D gene. The V gene's germline CDR1 is SGHRS and CDR2 YFSETQ. This CDR3 is 12 amino acids long. V lost 2 bases to trimming and J lost 9 bases, with 9 bases between them. As DNA, the CDR3 is TGCGCCAGCAGCTTTTCGATGGGTGAGCAGTTCTTC. Its translation is CASSFSMGEQFF.